Presented here are 24 T cell receptor beta chains from one specimen sequenced in a study of cytomegalovirus exposure and HLA in healthy donors. 13 Jbeta primers and 60 Vbeta primers were used for the PCR. This table comes from immunoSEQ multiplex PCR, and its TCRdb copy is limited to in-frame clones, with some not included. The table lists about 100,000 clones, about 80% of them singletons. What was sequenced was PBMCs. The source of these receptors is a man aged 25 to 40 in good health and CMV-seronegative.

The CDR3 sequence is CASSLLAGGASSYNEQFF. As DNA, the CDR3 is TGTGCCAGCAGCTTGCTAGCGGGGGGCGCCAGCTCCTACAATGAGCAGTTCTTC. The rearrangement uses TRBV5-6 and TRBJ2-1; 11 positions agree with TRBD2. CDR1 is SGHDT and CDR2 is YYEEEE in the germline V gene. The CDR3 length is 18 residues. Germline trimming cut 1 base from V and 0 bases from J; bases unmatched to any gene: 6.

The gene calls are TRBV28 and TRBJ1-2; 8 nucleotides match TRBD1. The germline gives CDR1 MDHEN, CDR2 SYDVKM. The CDR3 is 14 residues long. The junction had 7 bases not matched to a gene; V was cut back by 3 bases and J by 7 bases. The CDR3 protein is CASSFGRGRSGYTF. The CDR3, as DNA: TGTGCCAGCAGTTTCGGCAGGGGGCGGAGTGGCTACACCTTC.

The chain has TRBV29-1 and TRBJ1-1; D is unclear. Trimming pared 7 bases from V and 4 bases from J, leaving 19 bases between. CDR1 SQVTM and CDR2 ANQGSEA come from the germline V gene. CDR3 length: 14 amino acids. CDR3 residues: CSGAKTLEGTEAFF. In nucleotides, the CDR3 is TGCAGCGGGGCCAAGACCTTGGAGGGCACTGAAGCTTTCTTT.

V is TRBV6-6 and J is TRBJ2-3; 11 bases fit TRBD1. Germline V gene sequence: CDR1 MNHNY, CDR2 SVGAGI (reference sequence). This CDR3 contains 16 residues. The V gene end was trimmed by 3 bases and the J gene end by 5 bases; junction bases not matched to a gene: 7. DNA for the CDR3: TGTGCCAGCAGTTATTGGACAGGGGGCGAGGGAGATACGCAGTATTTT. Protein product: CASSYWTGGEGDTQYF.

The genes are TRBV30 and TRBJ1-2; TRBD1 agrees at 7 bases. The CDR3 is made up of 14 amino acids. The V gene end was trimmed by 6 bases and the J gene end by 8 bases; junction bases not matched to a gene: 15. Germline V gene data show CDR1 as GTSNPN and CDR2 as SVGIG (reference sequence). CDR3 residues: CACETGTVTSGYTF. CDR3 bases: TGTGCCTGTGAAACCGGGACAGTGACGTCCGGCTACACCTTC.

The chain combines TRBV10-1 with TRBJ2-2; tentatively, D is TRBD2 (5 bases). CDR3 length: 14 residues. Germline V lookup: CDR1 WNHNN, CDR2 SYGVQD (reference sequence). Trimming shortened V by 4 bases and J by 2 bases, and 8 bases separated the two germline ends. As DNA, the CDR3 is TGCGCCAGCAGTGTCGGGATTAACACCGGGGAGCTGTTTTTT. Protein: CASSVGINTGELFF.

J is TRBJ2-7 and V is TRBV6-6, with TRBD2 matching 11 bases. Trimming at V came to 4 bases and at J to 7 bases, leaving 9 bases not matched to a gene. The CDR3 is 15 residues long. Per the germline V gene, CDR1 is MNHNY and CDR2 is SVGAGI (reference sequence). Here the CDR3 reads CASSSLAGGGLEQYF. In DNA form, the CDR3 reads TGTGCCAGCAGTTCCCTAGCGGGGGGTGGCCTGGAGCAGTACTTC.

This rearrangement joins TRBV2 to TRBJ1-4; D remains unclear. This CDR3 contains 15 residues. CDR1 and CDR2 from the germline V gene are SNHLY and FYNNEI. V was clipped by 6 bases and J by 2 bases, with 13 bases between them. CDR3 amino acids: CASRQNRKTNEKLFF. The CDR3 DNA is TGTGCCAGCAGACAAAACAGAAAGACTAATGAAAAACTGTTTTTT.

This sequence joins TRBV7-2 and TRBJ1-6; 7 nucleotides line up with TRBD1. The CDR3 is 15 amino acids. Germline-derived CDR1 and CDR2 are SGHTA and FQGNSA. The ends lost 1 base at V and 6 bases at J; junction bases unmatched: 3. The CDR3, as DNA: TGTGCCAGCAGCTTAGTTCAGGGGGGTAATTCACCCCTCCACTTT. Amino acid sequence: CASSLVQGGNSPLHF.

This chain uses TRBV28 with TRBJ2-1; 8 bases align to TRBD2. J lost 5 bases, V lost 8 bases, and 17 bases had no gene match. The CDR3 runs to 17 residues. Per germline, CDR1 MDHEN and CDR2 SYDVKM. CDR3 sequence (DNA): TGTGCCAGCGCAGCGTTACTTTGGGTTAGCGGGAACAATGAGCAGTTCTTC. Encoded protein: CASAALLWVSGNNEQFF. Together with reference TRBV28 and TRBJ2-1, the CDR3 gives the full variable domain: DVKVTQSSRYLVKRTGEKVFLECVQDMDHENMFWYRQDPGLGLRLIYFSYDVKMKEKGDIPEGYSVSREKKERFSLILESASTNQTSMYLCASAALLWVSGNNEQFFGPGTRLTVL.

This chain joins TRBV5-1 and TRBJ1-1; no firm D call. V was clipped by 2 bases and J by 3 bases, with 8 bases between them. The CDR3 extends over 13 amino acids. CDR1 SGHRS and CDR2 YFSETQ come from the germline V gene. The DNA for the CDR3 is TGCGCCAGCAGCTTTAATCTCGACACTGAAGCTTTCTTT. The encoded protein is CASSFNLDTEAFF.

The gene calls are TRBV5-4 and TRBJ2-1, with 15 positions matching TRBD2. The CDR3 runs to 13 residues. Trimming at V came to 7 bases and at J to 10 bases, leaving 3 bases not matched to a gene. CDR1 and CDR2 (germline): SGHNT, YYREEE (reference sequence). This chain's CDR3 is CASGLAGGQEQFF. The CDR3 DNA reads TGTGCCAGCGGACTAGCGGGGGGGCAGGAGCAGTTCTTC.

V and J are TRBV28 and TRBJ2-7; tentatively, D is TRBD1 (6 bases). CDR3 length: 13 residues. V was trimmed by 4 bases and J by 7 bases, leaving 14 bases between them. Germline CDR1 reads MDHEN; CDR2 reads SYDVKM. In DNA, the CDR3 is TGTGCCAGCAGTTCCGGGACGGGGACAGAGCAGTACTTC. This gives the protein CASSSGTGTEQYF.

The CDR3 here is CASSARLAGVEDTQYF. As DNA, the CDR3 is TGTGCCAGCAGCGCACGACTAGCGGGAGTGGAAGATACGCAGTATTTT. This chain connects TRBV9 to TRBJ2-3, with TRBD2 matching over 12 bases. J was trimmed by 5 bases and V by 3 bases; bases with no gene match: 7. The CDR3 contains 16 residues. Germline V lookup: CDR1 SGDLS, CDR2 YYNGEE.

The table lists this clone with a few counts. The chain has TRBV18 and TRBJ1-4; D is perhaps TRBD1 (6 bases). The germline CDR1 and CDR2 sequences are KGHSH and LQKENI. The germline V and J ends were trimmed by 5 bases and 5 bases, with 15 bases remaining between them. This CDR3 has 15 residues. The CDR3 DNA reads TGTGCCAGCTCATACAGGGCGCGGCGGAATGAAAAACTGTTTTTT. The encoded protein is CASSYRARRNEKLFF.

About this clone itself: The junction does not match germline at one end; this may be a read error. Other DNA sequences in the same sample also yield this CDR3. The chain joins TRBV5-1 to TRBJ2-7, with TRBD1 as a possible D gene (5 bases). This CDR3 has 13 amino acids. Looked up from germline, CDR1 is SGHRS and CDR2 is YFSETQ. CDR3 in DNA: TGCGCCAGCAGCTTCTCGACAGCTTACGAGCAATACTTC. Its translation: CASSFSTAYEQYF. The variable domain in full, with the rest retrieved from reference TRBV5-1 and TRBJ2-7, is KAGVTQTPRYLIKTRGQQVTLSCSPISGHRSVSWYQQTPGQGLQFLFEYFSETQRNKGNFPGRFSGRQFSNSRSEMNVSTLELGDSALYLCASSFSTAYEQYFGPGTRLTVT.

This chain links TRBV10-3 with TRBJ2-3; tentatively, D is TRBD1 (6 bases). The germline CDR1 and CDR2 sequences are ENHRY and SYGVKD. The germline V and J ends were trimmed by 0 bases and 3 bases, with 16 bases remaining between them. The CDR3 runs to 17 residues. This CDR3 reads CAISESMSRGKTDTQYF. CDR3 sequence (DNA): TGTGCCATCAGTGAGTCGATGTCCAGGGGTAAAACAGATACGCAGTATTTT.

This rearrangement joins TRBV6-6 to TRBJ2-1; D is perhaps TRBD2 (6 bases). This CDR3 is built from 15 residues. With 6 bases removed from V and 2 bases from J, the gap between germline ends came to 14 bases. Germline-derived CDR1 and CDR2 are MNHNY and SVGAGI (reference sequence). The DNA of the CDR3 is TGTGCCAGCAGGTTACGGGCGGGACCCTACAATGAGCAGTTCTTC. Its translation: CASRLRAGPYNEQFF.

This rearrangement joins TRBV2 to TRBJ1-6, with D tentatively TRBD1 (6 bases). Germline CDR1 reads SNHLY; CDR2 reads FYNNEI. This CDR3 spans 18 amino acids. Trimming left V 2 bases short and J 0 bases short, with 14 bases between. Here the CDR3 reads CASSETDSLSSYNSPLHF. The CDR3 coding sequence is TGTGCCAGCAGTGAAACGGACAGTTTGAGCTCCTATAATTCACCCCTCCACTTT.

This clone has a count of ten or more. The chain links TRBV6-1 to TRBJ2-7, with 7 bases matching TRBD1. Per germline, CDR1 MNHNS and CDR2 SASEGT. V shed 6 bases, J shed 3 bases, and the junction held 8 bases outside the gene matches. The CDR3 is made up of 14 amino acids. CDR3 coding DNA: TGTGCCAGCAGGATACAGGGGATAAGCTACGAGCAGTACTTC. Translated: CASRIQGISYEQYF.

This clone was observed once. The V and J genes are TRBV27 and TRBJ1-3, with TRBD1 identical over 8 bases. CDR1 and CDR2 (germline): MNHEY, SMNVEV (reference sequence). This CDR3 has 13 amino acids. The CDR3 here is CAAGTGPGNTIYF. CDR3 sequence (DNA): TGTGCAGCAGGGACAGGCCCTGGAAACACCATATATTTT.

The chain has TRBV14 and TRBJ2-5; the D is unclear. Deletions cut 4 bases from V and 7 bases from J, with 10 bases between. This CDR3 spans 12 amino acids. The germline V gene has CDR1 SGHDN and CDR2 FVKESK. CDR3 nucleotides: TGTGCCAGCAGCCCCTTGCCCGGGACCCAGTACTTC. It yields the protein CASSPLPGTQYF.

This chain links TRBV5-1 with TRBJ1-2; 12 nucleotides line up with TRBD1. The CDR3 length is 15 residues. CDR1 SGHRS and CDR2 YFSETQ come from the germline V gene. Losses at the gene ends were 7 bases for V and 8 bases for J; bases not matched to a gene: 12. The CDR3, as DNA: TGCGCCAGCCAACCCTCGGGACAGGGGGCGAGGGGCTACACCTTC. Translation gives CASQPSGQGARGYTF.

The chain employs TRBV10-1 and TRBJ2-1, with D possibly matching TRBD2 (6 bases). CDR1 is WNHNN and CDR2 is SYGVQD in the germline V gene (reference sequence). The CDR3 length is 13 residues. The ends were cut back, 4 bases at V and 4 bases at J, with 8 bases in the middle. The CDR3 spells CASSGGVYNEQFF. The CDR3 nucleotides are TGCGCCAGCAGTGGGGGGGTATACAATGAGCAGTTCTTC.